Described below is a single T cell receptor (beta chain) sequence and its context. Its antigen is unknown. The sample belongs to a study of cytomegalovirus exposure and HLA in healthy donors. General study results and limits: CMV serostatus was the sole immune exposure information available. It was reported in a later analysis that an Asian-associated ancestry cluster showed fewer N-insertions than the 666-donor mean. The authors excluded some V segments, including TRBV6-2 and TRBV6-3, as indistinguishable. A previous analysis found most TCR beta V segments productive roughly 87% or roughly 30% of the time.

The PCR ran on 60 Vbeta and 13 Jbeta primers. Only in-frame clones appear in the TCRdb table, and some are missing; sequencing was by immunoSEQ multiplex PCR. The sample yields 140,000 to 150,000 clones, more than 60% seen once. CDR3 length equals 15 residues. Germline V gene data show CDR1 as SGHTS and CDR2 as YDEGEE. The ends lost 6 bases at V and 8 bases at J; junction bases unmatched: 15. The source material was PBMCs. The receptor was derived from a man aged 40-50 years in good health and CMV-seropositive. The rearrangement uses TRBV5-8 and TRBJ1-2, with 8 bases that match TRBD1. The CDR3: CASKPVDREERGYTF. In DNA, the CDR3 is TGTGCCAGCAAACCCGTGGACAGGGAGGAACGCGGCTACACCTTC.